The 8 T cell receptor beta chains in this list originate from one sample, sequenced in a study of control samples from healthy donors and cancer patients. Sequenced by immunoSEQ multiplex PCR; TCRdb stores in-frame clones only, minus some. The sample yields around 89,000 clones, around 80% seen once. Material for sequencing was blood. Receptors were obtained from a woman aged 55 to 70 in good health.

The genes are TRBV11-3 and TRBJ1-3, with D maybe TRBD1 (6 bases). This CDR3 has 17 amino acids. Germline CDR1 SGHNT, CDR2 YENEEA. The V end was cut by 5 bases, the J end by 1 base, with 18 bases between. The CDR3 DNA reads TGTGCCAGCAGCCCAGGAACAGGGAGATCATCTGGAAACACCATATATTTT. This sequence encodes CASSPGTGRSSGNTIYF.

V and J are TRBV23-1 and TRBJ1-5; no definite D call. TRBV23-1 is assigned to the ORF class and has an uncertain function. This CDR3 spans 15 amino acids. Trimming left V 8 bases short and J 0 bases short, with 14 bases between. The CDR3 coding sequence is TGCGCCAGCGGCGGAACAGACTTTAGCAATCAGCCCCAGCATTTT. It translates to CASGGTDFSNQPQHF.

This sequence joins TRBV24-1 and TRBJ1-6; no reliable D call. Germline CDR1 and CDR2: KGHDR and SFDVKD. V lost 1 base and J lost 5, with 11 bases in between. This CDR3 has 16 residues. CDR3 coding DNA: TGTGCCACCAGTGATTTTCCCAGGACCAATAATTCACCCCTCCACTTT. Its protein product is CATSDFPRTNNSPLHF.

This clone has more than one count but fewer than ten. CDR3 loop: CASSGQGSTGNTIYF. Written as DNA, the CDR3 is TGTGCCAGCAGTGGACAGGGGTCTACTGGAAACACCATATATTTT. The J gene is TRBJ1-3, the V gene TRBV2; 8 bases map to TRBD1. Germline values: CDR1 SNHLY, CDR2 FYNNEI. The CDR3 runs to 15 residues. Losses at the gene ends were 4 bases for V and 2 bases for J; bases not matched to a gene: 4.

The rearrangement links TRBV6-6 to TRBJ2-4; D not certain. The germline gives CDR1 MNHNY, CDR2 SVGAGI (reference sequence). With 4 bases removed from V and 8 bases from J, the gap between germline ends came to 15 bases. The CDR3 runs 14 residues. CDR3 sequence: CASSWNYGSDIQYF. CDR3 coding DNA: TGTGCCAGCAGTTGGAACTACGGAAGTGACATTCAGTACTTC.

V is TRBV5-4 and J is TRBJ1-1, with D perhaps TRBD1 (6 bases). Germline V CDR1 and CDR2: SGHNT, YYREEE (reference sequence). V gave up 4 bases and J gave up 1 base, with 8 bases separating them. CDR3 size: 13 residues. The DNA of the CDR3 is TGTGCCAGCAGCACGGGACAGAACACTGAAGCTTTCTTT. Encoded protein: CASSTGQNTEAFF.

The V and J genes are TRBV3-1 (or the pseudogene TRBV3-2) and TRBJ2-7; 9 bases align to TRBD1. The junction had 5 bases not matched to a gene; V was cut back by 5 bases and J by 6 bases. This CDR3 is 13 amino acids long. Germline V lookup: CDR1 LGHDT, CDR2 YNNKEL (reference sequence). This chain's CDR3 is CASSTYRGLEQYF. The CDR3 bases are TGTGCCAGCAGCACTTACAGGGGGCTCGAGCAGTACTTC.

The J gene is TRBJ1-5, the V gene TRBV19; D remains ambiguous. Germline V gives CDR1 LNHDA, CDR2 SQIVND (reference sequence). Trimming removed 6 bases at V and 0 bases at J, with 12 bases between. This CDR3 is built from 15 residues. The CDR3 here is CASSPGSYSNQPQHF. The CDR3, as DNA: TGTGCCAGTAGCCCGGGGAGCTATAGCAATCAGCCCCAGCATTTT.